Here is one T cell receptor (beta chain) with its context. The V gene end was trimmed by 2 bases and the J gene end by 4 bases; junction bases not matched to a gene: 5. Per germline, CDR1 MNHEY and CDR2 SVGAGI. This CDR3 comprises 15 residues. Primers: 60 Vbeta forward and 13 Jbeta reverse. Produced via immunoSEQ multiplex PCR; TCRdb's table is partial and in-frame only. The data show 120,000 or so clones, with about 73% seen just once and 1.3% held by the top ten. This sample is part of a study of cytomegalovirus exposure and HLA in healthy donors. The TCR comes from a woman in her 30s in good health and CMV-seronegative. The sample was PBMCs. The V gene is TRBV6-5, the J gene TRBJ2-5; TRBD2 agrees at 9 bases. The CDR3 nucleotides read TGTGCCAGCAGTTACGGCGGGGGGGCCGGAGAGACCCAGTACTTC. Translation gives CASSYGGGAGETQYF.